A selection of T cell receptor beta chains follows, all from one sample in a study of blood T cell repertoires in COVID-19. Data came from immunoSEQ multiplex PCR; TCRdb stores just in-frame clones and leaves some out. The repertoire includes nearly 250,000 clones, approximately 85% of them detected once, and approximately 9.6% sits in the top ten. The material sequenced was PBMCs or T cells enriched from blood (not recorded which). The source is a woman aged 45-65 years with acute COVID-19. Both conserved end residues are part of each CDR3. The order of the fields is J gene, D gene, V gene, clone size, CDR3 DNA, CDR3 protein. The D gene is left open where the match is weak. A row's size may be missing; if present it is once, few, many or a size class.

TRBJ1-3 | TRBD1 | TRBV12-5 | . | TGTGCTAGTTCCGGGACAGGGTCTGGAAACACCATATATTTT | CASSGTGSGNTIYF
TRBJ2-7 | TRBD1 | TRBV6-2/TRBV6-3 | . | TGTGCCAGCAGCGGGACAGGATCAAGCTCCTACGAGCAGTACTTC | CASSGTGSSSYEQYF
TRBJ1-4 | . | TRBV27 | . | TGTGCCAGCAGTTTGCGGTCCTTTTCCCGGGAAAAACTGTTTTTT | CASSLRSFSREKLFF
TRBJ1-1 | . | TRBV5-6 | . | TGTGCCAGCAGCTTAACATACACTGAAGCTTTCTTT | CASSLTYTEAFF
TRBJ1-2 | . | TRBV6-2/TRBV6-3 | once | TGTGCCAGCAGTTATTCGAGGGACTTCGGCTATGGCTACACCTTC | CASSYSRDFGYGYTF
TRBJ2-4 | . | TRBV12-1 | . | TGTGCCAGCATCATTCCCCCGGGGGGGCGAAAAAACATTCAGTACTTC | CASIIPPGGRKNIQYF
TRBJ2-1 | . | TRBV2 | once | TGTGCCAGCAGTCGCGACAATGAGCAGTTCTTC | CASSRDNEQFF
TRBJ2-5 | . | TRBV7-9 | . | TGTGCCAGCAGTCCACGGGGGCAAGAGACCCAGTACTTC | CASSPRGQETQYF
TRBJ2-1 | TRBD2 | TRBV6-4 | few | TGTGCCAGCAACGGACTAGCGGGGGTTGCTGAGCAGTTCTTC | CASNGLAGVAEQFF
TRBJ1-1 | . | TRBV7-6 | . | TGTGCCAGCAGCTCGCGAGGTGACACTGAAGCTTTCTTT | CASSSRGDTEAFF
TRBJ1-1 | . | TRBV18 | . | TGTGCCAGCTCACCACCGCAGGGGATGAACACTGAAGCTTTCTTT | CASSPPQGMNTEAFF
TRBJ1-2 | TRBD1 | TRBV27 | . | TGTGCCAGCAGTTTTGCAGGGGGCGGCGGCTATGGCTACACCTTC | CASSFAGGGGYGYTF
TRBJ1-2 | TRBD1 | TRBV7-2 | once | TGTGCCAGCAGCACTTATCAGGGGGGCTATGGCTACACCTTC | CASSTYQGGYGYTF
TRBJ2-1 | . | TRBV12-3/TRBV12-4 | . | TGTGCCAGCAGTTCTAATGGAGACAATGAGCAGTTCTTC | CASSSNGDNEQFF
TRBJ2-1 | . | TRBV5-1 | . | TGCGCCAGCAGCGAACGCGGCTCCCACTACAATGAGCAGTTCTTC | CASSERGSHYNEQFF
TRBJ1-2 | . | TRBV5-1 | . | TGCGCCAGCAGCACCACAGGGAACAGCTATGGCTACACCTTC | CASSTTGNSYGYTF
TRBJ2-3 | TRBD2 | TRBV7-2 | . | TGTGCCAGCAGCTTAGGTCAGCGGGGGGGCGCAGATACGCAGTATTTT | CASSLGQRGGADTQYF
TRBJ1-1 | . | TRBV14 | . | TGTGCCAGCAGCCGAGATAGACAGCAGAACACTGAAGCTTTCTTT | CASSRDRQQNTEAFF
TRBJ2-3 | TRBD2 | TRBV6-5 | . | TGTGCCGGAGTCCTAGCGGGGGGCACAGATACGCAGTATTTT | CAGVLAGGTDTQYF
TRBJ1-1 | . | TRBV6-6 | . | TGTGCCAGCAGTTGGGGGGGCACCATGAACACTGAAGCTTTCTTT | CASSWGGTMNTEAFF
TRBJ2-2 | . | TRBV5-1 | few | TGCGCCAGCAGCTCTGCGGCTAGTGGAGCCGGGGAGCTGTTTTTT | CASSSAASGAGELFF
TRBJ2-3 | . | TRBV21-1 | . | TGTGCCAGCAGCAAAGGAAATCACAGGGATAACTACACAGATACGCAGTATTTT | CASSKGNHRDNYTDTQYF
TRBJ2-5 | . | TRBV11-3 | once | TGTGCCAGCAGCTTAGGACAGGATCGGCAAGAGACCCAGTACTTC | CASSLGQDRQETQYF
TRBJ1-1 | TRBD1 | TRBV18 | . | TGTGCCAGCTCACCAGGGACAGACCCTACTGAAGCTTTCTTT | CASSPGTDPTEAFF
TRBJ2-1 | . | TRBV7-3 | . | TGTGCCAGCAGCCCCTCCAATGAGCAGTTCTTC | CASSPSNEQFF
TRBJ2-1 | TRBD2 | TRBV6-2/TRBV6-3 | . | TGTGCCAGCAGTTACCAGACCGGGACTAGCGTGGATGAGCAGTTCTTC | CASSYQTGTSVDEQFF
TRBJ2-3 | . | TRBV30 | . | TGTGCCTGGAGTCGTGGGGCCTTCACAGATACGCAGTATTTT | CAWSRGAFTDTQYF
TRBJ2-1 | TRBD2 | TRBV7-2 | . | TGTGCCAGCAGCCCCTGGACTAGCTACAATGAGCAGTTCTTC | CASSPWTSYNEQFF
TRBJ1-6 | . | TRBV6-5 | . | TGTGCCAGCAGCTTTCCTAATCGGGGTTCACCCCTCCACTTT | CASSFPNRGSPLHF
TRBJ1-5 | . | TRBV10-3 | . | TGTGCCACAACACCCACAGACAGATTCAATCAGCCCCAGCATTTT | CATTPTDRFNQPQHF
TRBJ2-2 | TRBD2 | TRBV18 | . | TGTGCCAGCTCGAGACTAGCGGGGACTACGAACACCGGGGAGCTGTTTTTT | CASSRLAGTTNTGELFF
TRBJ1-1 | . | TRBV12-3/TRBV12-4 | few | TGTGCCAGCAGCCAGGGTGCGCAAGCTTTCTTT | CASSQGAQAFF
TRBJ2-4 | . | TRBV14 | . | TGTGCCAGCAGACCTACAGGGCTGGGGGACATTCAGTACTTC | CASRPTGLGDIQYF
TRBJ1-6 | TRBD1 | TRBV14 | . | TGTGCCAGCAGCCAACTACAGGGGTCCTATCCTTCACCCCTCCACTTT | CASSQLQGSYPSPLHF
TRBJ1-1 | . | TRBV7-2 | . | TGTGCCAGCAGCTCACTAGAGGCCCGCGCGTCTGAAGCTTTCTTT | CASSSLEARASEAFF
TRBJ2-2 | TRBD1 | TRBV9 | few | TGTGCCAGCAGCGGTCGACAGGGGGCGCAGGACGGGGAGCTGTTTTTT | CASSGRQGAQDGELFF
TRBJ2-7 | . | TRBV19 | . | TGTGCCAGGGCCGGGGACAACGAGCAGTACTTC | CARAGDNEQYF
TRBJ1-2 | . | TRBV6-1 | once | TGTGCCAGCAGTGAAGTGGTAACAGGTACTACATATGGCTACACCTTC | CASSEVVTGTTYGYTF
TRBJ2-1 | TRBD2 | TRBV12-5 | . | TGTGCTAGTGGCCCCGGAATAGCGGGGGATTTGGATGAGCAGTTCTTC | CASGPGIAGDLDEQFF
TRBJ2-7 | TRBD1 | TRBV30 | once | TGTGCCTGCGGACAGGGGGGCTACGAGCAGTACTTC | CACGQGGYEQYF
TRBJ2-3 | TRBD1 | TRBV18 | . | TGTGCCAGCTCGCCGAAAAGGACAGGGATAAATGATACGCAGTATTTT | CASSPKRTGINDTQYF
TRBJ1-1 | . | TRBV4-2 | . | TGTGCCAGCAGCCGAACCCCGGGGACTCAGAACACTGAAGCTTTCTTT | CASSRTPGTQNTEAFF
TRBJ2-5 | . | TRBV29-1 | . | TGCAGCGTTGCCTACACGGGGAACGGGGAGACCCAGTACTTC | CSVAYTGNGETQYF